This T cell receptor (beta chain) is from a study of vaccination effects on CD4 cells after COVID-19. Study information: The median interval between the second dose and post-vaccine sampling was 72 days. Whole-study findings and limits: Healthy vaccine recipients' vaccine-induced clones were almost all SARS-CoV-2 mono-reactive.

The table came from immunoSEQ multiplex PCR; TCRdb's copy has only in-frame clones and leaves some out. Here the sample spans approximately 26,000 clones, over 75% being singletons. From germline, CDR1 is LNHDA and CDR2 SQIVND (reference sequence). CDR3 length: 16 residues. The V segment lost 4 bases and the J segment 4 bases; nucleotides outside the gene matches: 11. Comments on this clone: Its target is unknown.

In the ViraFEST assay, antigen-specific CD4+ clonotypes were identified by expansion after peptide-pool stimulation. Subsequent to a culture period of approximately 11 days, CD4+ T cells were isolated. It was two doses of either the BNT162b2 or mRNA-1273 vaccine that participants received. Nucleocapsid antibody tests were negative, and the vaccine recipients had no prior SARS-CoV-2 infection. Replacing half the medium with IL-2 medium was done on days 3 and 7. The receptor was isolated from a human donor who received a COVID-19 vaccine. Some clones in this sample may be carry-over from other donors' samples. The material was CD4+ T cells from PBMCs cultured with SARS-CoV-2 spike peptides, obtained after COVID-19 vaccination. V is TRBV19 and J is TRBJ2-5; 8 nucleotides align to TRBD1. The CDR3 sequence: CASSRPGTGMGETQYF. CDR3 DNA sequence: TGTGCCAGTAGTAGACCCGGGACAGGCATGGGAGAGACCCAGTACTTC.